This T cell receptor beta chain emerged from a study of prognosis after radiotherapy for stage I lung cancer. Trimming stripped 1 base from V and 2 bases from J, with 9 bases between. Germline V gene lookup returns CDR1 SGHRS and CDR2 YFSETQ. The CDR3 contains 14 residues. Amplification of the TCR beta CDR3 (from genomic DNA) was done by two-round multiplex PCR. Primers (each specific to one TRBV or TRBJ gene) were used in first-round PCR. Universal primers were what the second PCR round used. In TCRdb, the multiplex PCR reads were re-called with MiXCR into one record per CDR3 protein. The top ten clones hold under 10% of a sample with some 56,000 distinct CDR3 sequences, 26% of them seen once.

The origin of this receptor is a donor aged 50 or older with non-small cell lung cancer. This specimen was PBMCs, taken before or after stereotactic body radiation therapy (not recorded which). The V gene is TRBV5-1, the J gene TRBJ2-5; D not certain. The CDR3 loop is CASSLSQVQETQYF. Here the CDR3 DNA reads TGCGCCAGCAGCTTGTCGCAGGTACAAGAGACCCAGTACTTC.